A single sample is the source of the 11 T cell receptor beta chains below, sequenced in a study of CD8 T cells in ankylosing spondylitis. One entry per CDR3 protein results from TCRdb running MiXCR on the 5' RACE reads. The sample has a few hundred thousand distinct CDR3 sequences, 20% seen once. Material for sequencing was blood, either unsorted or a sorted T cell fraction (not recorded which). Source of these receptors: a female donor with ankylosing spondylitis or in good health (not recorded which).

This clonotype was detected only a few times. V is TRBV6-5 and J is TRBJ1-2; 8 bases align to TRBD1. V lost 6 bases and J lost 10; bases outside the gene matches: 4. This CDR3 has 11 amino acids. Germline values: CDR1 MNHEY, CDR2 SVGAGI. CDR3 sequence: CASSHRGDYTF. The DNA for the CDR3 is TGTGCCAGCAGCCACAGGGGGGACTACACCTTC.

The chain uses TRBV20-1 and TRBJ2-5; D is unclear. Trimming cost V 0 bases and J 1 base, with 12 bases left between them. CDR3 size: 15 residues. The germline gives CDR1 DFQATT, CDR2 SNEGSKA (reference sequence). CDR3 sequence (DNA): TGCAGTGCTAGAGATCCTCGACTGGTCCAAGAGACCCAGTACTTC. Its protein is CSARDPRLVQETQYF.

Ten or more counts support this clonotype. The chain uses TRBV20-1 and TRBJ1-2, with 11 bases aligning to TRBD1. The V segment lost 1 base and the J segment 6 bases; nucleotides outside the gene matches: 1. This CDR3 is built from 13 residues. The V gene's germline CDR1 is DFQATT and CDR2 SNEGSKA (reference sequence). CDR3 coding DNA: TGCAGTGCTAGAGGGACAGGGGGCGATGGCTACACCTTC. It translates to CSARGTGGDGYTF.

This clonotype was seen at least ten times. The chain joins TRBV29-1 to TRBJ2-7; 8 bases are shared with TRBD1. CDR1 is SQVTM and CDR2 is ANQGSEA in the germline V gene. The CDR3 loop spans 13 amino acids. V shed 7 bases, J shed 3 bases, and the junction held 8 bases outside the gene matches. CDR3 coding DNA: TGCAGCGCAGCCGGGACAGGCATCTACGAGCAGTACTTC. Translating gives CSAAGTGIYEQYF.

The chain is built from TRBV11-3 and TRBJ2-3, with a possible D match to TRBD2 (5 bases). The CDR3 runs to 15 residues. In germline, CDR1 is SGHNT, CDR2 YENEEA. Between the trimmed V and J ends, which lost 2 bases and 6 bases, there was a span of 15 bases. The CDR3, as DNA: TGTGCCAGCAGCTTATCGCCCTCCGGGGTGGATACGCAGTATTTT. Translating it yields CASSLSPSGVDTQYF. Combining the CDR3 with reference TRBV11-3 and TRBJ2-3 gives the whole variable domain EAGVVQSPRYKIIEKKQPVAFWCNPISGHNTLYWYLQNLGQGPELLIRYENEEAVDDSQLPKDRFSAERLKGVDSTLKIQPAELGDSAVYLCASSLSPSGVDTQYFGPGTRLTVL.

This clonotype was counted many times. The CDR3 DNA reads TGTGCCAGCAGCCCCCCGGGGATTAGCGGGAGCTCCTACGAGCAGTACTTC. Its translation: CASSPPGISGSSYEQYF. The chain links TRBV5-6 to TRBJ2-7, with 9 bases lining up with TRBD2. Germline CDR1 SGHDT, CDR2 YYEEEE. The CDR3 sequence is 17 residues long. J lost 0 bases, V lost 4 bases, and 11 bases had no gene match.

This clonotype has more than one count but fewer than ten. CDR3: CASSPQGQGDNYGYTF. As DNA, the CDR3 is TGTGCCAGCTCACCACAGGGACAGGGGGACAACTATGGCTACACCTTC. This rearrangement joins TRBV18 to TRBJ1-2; the match to TRBD1 covers 11 bases. This CDR3 region has 16 residues. Germline CDR1 is KGHSH and CDR2 is LQKENI. V gave up 1 base and J gave up 2 bases; unmatched junction bases: 3.

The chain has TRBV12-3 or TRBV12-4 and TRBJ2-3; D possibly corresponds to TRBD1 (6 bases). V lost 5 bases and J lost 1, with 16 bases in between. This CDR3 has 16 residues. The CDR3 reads CASSPDDRIGTDTQYF. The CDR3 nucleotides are TGTGCCAGCAGTCCCGACGACAGGATTGGCACAGATACGCAGTATTTT.

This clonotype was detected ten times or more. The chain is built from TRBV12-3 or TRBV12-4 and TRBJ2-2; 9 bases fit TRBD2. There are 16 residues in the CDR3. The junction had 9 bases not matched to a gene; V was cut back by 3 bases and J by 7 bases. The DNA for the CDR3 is TGTGCCAGCAGTTTCCGTGCGGGAGGGCCAAGCGGGGAGCTGTTTTTT. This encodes CASSFRAGGPSGELFF.

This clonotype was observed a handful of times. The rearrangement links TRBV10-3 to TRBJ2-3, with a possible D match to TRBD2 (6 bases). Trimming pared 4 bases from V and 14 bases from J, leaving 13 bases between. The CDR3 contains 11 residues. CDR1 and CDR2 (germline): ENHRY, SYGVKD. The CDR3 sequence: CAISAGLGRYF. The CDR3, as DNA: TGTGCCATCAGTGCGGGACTGGGGCGGTATTTT.

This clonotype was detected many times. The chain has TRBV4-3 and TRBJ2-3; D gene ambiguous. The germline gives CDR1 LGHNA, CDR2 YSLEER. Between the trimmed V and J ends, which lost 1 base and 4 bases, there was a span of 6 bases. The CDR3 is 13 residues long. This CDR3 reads CASSQAGPDTQYF. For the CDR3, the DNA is TGCGCCAGCAGCCAAGCCGGGCCAGATACGCAGTATTTT.